These 23 T cell receptor beta chains came from one sample sequenced in a study of shared clonotypes between healthy human individuals. Only in-frame clones appear in the TCRdb table, and some are missing; sequencing was by immunoSEQ multiplex PCR. The sample records more than 2 million clones, 90% to 95% being singletons. The sample comprised naive CD4+ T cells sorted from blood. The subset: CD45RA+ positively selected. These receptor sequences come from a man aged 18-30 years in good health.

The gene calls are TRBV10-3 and TRBJ2-7; maybe TRBD2 (5 bases). The length of the CDR3 is 11 residues. V lost 4 bases and J 5 bases, leaving 6 bases between the germline ends. CDR1 and CDR2 from the germline V gene are ENHRY and SYGVKD. CDR3 in DNA: TGTGCCATCAGTGGAGGGCACGAGCAGTACTTC. It codes for CAISGGHEQYF.

V and J are TRBV2 and TRBJ1-4, with D possibly TRBD1 on 5 matching bases. The CDR3 contains 13 residues. The V gene's germline CDR1 is SNHLY and CDR2 FYNNEI. V gave up 7 bases and J gave up 3 bases, with 9 bases separating them. This CDR3 is CASNLGANEKLFF. The CDR3, as DNA: TGTGCCAGCAATTTGGGGGCTAATGAAAAACTGTTTTTT.

The gene calls are TRBV18 and TRBJ1-5; D is perhaps TRBD1 (5 bases). The V and J ends lost 2 bases and 16 bases respectively, with 18 bases between them. This CDR3 has 13 residues. Germline V gives CDR1 KGHSH, CDR2 LQKENI. The chain's CDR3 is CASSPVFGTLQHF. DNA for the CDR3: TGTGCCAGCTCACCAGTCTTCGGGACCCTCCAACATTTT.

For this clone: This sequence may be a read error, since a much larger clone differs from it by one base. The chain couples TRBV30 to TRBJ1-6; 10 bases fit TRBD1. The CDR3 consists of 16 residues. Germline V lookup: CDR1 GTSNPN, CDR2 SVGIG (reference sequence). The CDR3 here is CAWGSGTGVYNSSLHF. In nucleotides, the CDR3 is TGTGCCTGGGGGTCCGGGACAGGGGTTTATAATTCATCCCTCCACTTT.

This chain links TRBV18 with TRBJ2-7, with TRBD2 matching over 9 bases. The CDR3 covers 16 residues. The V gene's germline CDR1 is KGHSH and CDR2 LQKENI. Losses at the gene ends were 0 bases for V and 2 bases for J; bases not matched to a gene: 5. The CDR3 protein is CASSPPAGGTAYEQYF. CDR3 DNA: TGTGCCAGCTCACCACCGGCGGGGGGGACAGCCTACGAGCAGTACTTC.

V and J are TRBV29-1 and TRBJ1-4; D perhaps matches TRBD1 (5 bases). CDR1 and CDR2 from the germline V gene are SQVTM and ANQGSEA. This CDR3 comprises 13 residues. V was trimmed by 3 bases and J by 7 bases, leaving 12 bases between them. The CDR3 nucleotides read TGCAGCGTTGAGCGACTAAGGGGTGAAAAACTGTTTTTT. Its translation is CSVERLRGEKLFF. Full variable domain (outside the CDR3, taken from reference TRBV29-1 and TRBJ1-4): SAVISQKPSRDICQRGTSLTIQCQVDSQVTMMFWYRQQPGQSLTLIATANQGSEATYESGFVIDKFPISRPNLTFSTLTVSNMSPEDSSIYLCSVERLRGEKLFFGSGTQLSVL.

The V gene is TRBV5-5, the J gene TRBJ1-6, with D possibly TRBD1 on 5 matching bases. The V and J ends lost 0 bases and 10 bases respectively, with 14 bases between them. Germline V gene data show CDR1 as SGHKS and CDR2 as YYEKEE (reference sequence). The CDR3 length is 15 residues. CDR3 DNA sequence: TGTGCCAGCAGCTTGGCGGGCCAGGGTTTGTCACCCCTCCACTTT. This codes for CASSLAGQGLSPLHF.

About this clone: At the DNA level, this CDR3 is encoded by other sequences in the same sample as well. The rearrangement links TRBV9 to TRBJ1-2; D ambiguous. CDR1 and CDR2 (germline): SGDLS, YYNGEE. V lost 0 bases, J lost 2 bases, and 8 bases lay in between. The CDR3 is 14 residues long. CDR3 residues: CASSVGGANYGYTF. The CDR3 coding sequence is TGTGCCAGCAGCGTAGGGGGAGCGAACTATGGCTACACCTTC.

This chain uses TRBV10-1 with TRBJ2-7, with D perhaps matching TRBD1 (5 bases). V dropped 5 bases and J dropped 2 bases, with 10 bases sitting between them. The germline V gene encodes CDR1 WNHNN and CDR2 SYGVQD (reference sequence). CDR3 length: 13 residues. In nucleotides, the CDR3 is TGCGCCAGCAGTAAGGACACGCCCTACGAGCAGTACTTC. Amino acid sequence: CASSKDTPYEQYF.

A note on this clone: The sample contains more than one DNA sequence encoding this CDR3. The J gene is TRBJ2-1, the V gene TRBV19; D not resolved. Trimming pared 4 bases from V and 6 bases from J, leaving 4 bases between. The CDR3 totals 11 residues. The V gene's germline CDR1 is LNHDA and CDR2 SQIVND (reference sequence). The CDR3 sequence is CASSTVNEQFF. In DNA form, the CDR3 reads TGTGCCAGTAGTACAGTCAATGAGCAGTTCTTC.

This sequence joins TRBV18 and TRBJ2-3; D remains ambiguous. V gave up 2 bases and J gave up 0 bases, with 9 bases separating them. The CDR3 spans 15 residues. Germline V gene data show CDR1 as KGHSH and CDR2 as LQKENI. The CDR3 sequence: CASSPNRFSTDTQYF. As DNA, the CDR3 is TGTGCCAGCTCACCAAACCGATTTAGCACAGATACGCAGTATTTT.

The chain carries TRBV29-1 and TRBJ1-1; TRBD1 might be the D (6 bases). Germline V gene data show CDR1 as SQVTM and CDR2 as ANQGSEA. The CDR3 extends over 16 amino acids. Trimming left V 8 bases short and J 4 bases short, with 26 bases between. The CDR3 spells CSSPPLEGGRGTEAFF. The CDR3 DNA is TGCAGCTCTCCCCCCCTGGAGGGGGGACGGGGCACTGAAGCTTTCTTT.

This clone was picked up one time. V usage is TRBV5-1 and J usage is TRBJ2-1; possible D gene TRBD2, 6 bases. The V end lost 4 bases, the J end lost 6 bases, and 14 bases lay between the germline ends. The length of the CDR3 is 14 residues. Germline CDR1 and CDR2: SGHRS and YFSETQ. The CDR3 loop reads CASSPEPGGNEQFF. In nucleotides, the CDR3 is TGCGCCAGCAGCCCGGAACCCGGGGGCAATGAGCAGTTCTTC.

The chain employs TRBV5-4 and TRBJ2-3, with TRBD2 matching 7 bases. CDR3 length equals 15 residues. The germline V gene encodes CDR1 SGHNT and CDR2 YYREEE (reference sequence). V dropped 2 bases and J dropped 2; count of bases not matched to a gene: 5. As DNA, the CDR3 is TGTGCCAGCAGCTTAGGTGGGGGGGACACAGATACGCAGTATTTT. This translates into CASSLGGGDTDTQYF.

This chain uses TRBV9 with TRBJ1-5; TRBD1 is a possible D gene (5 bases). Germline CDR1 and CDR2: SGDLS and YYNGEE. The CDR3 is made up of 15 amino acids. V lost 0 bases and J 4 bases, leaving 11 bases between the germline ends. CDR3 region: CASSVGGTLNQPQHF. In nucleotides, the CDR3 is TGTGCCAGCAGCGTAGGAGGGACGTTAAATCAGCCCCAGCATTTT.

The gene calls are TRBV4-3 and TRBJ2-7, with TRBD2 matching over 9 bases. The germline CDR1 and CDR2 sequences are LGHNA and YSLEER. V lost 0 bases, J lost 6 bases, and 15 bases stayed unmatched. CDR3 length: 18 residues. CDR3: CASSQDRGSASGTLEQYF. CDR3 DNA sequence: TGCGCCAGCAGCCAAGATCGAGGGAGCGCTAGCGGGACACTCGAGCAGTACTTC.

This chain joins TRBV9 and TRBJ2-3, with 7 positions matching TRBD2. With 0 bases clipped from V and 4 bases from J, the junction kept 2 bases outside the gene matches. This CDR3 is built from 14 residues. The germline gives CDR1 SGDLS, CDR2 YYNGEE. The CDR3, as DNA: TGTGCCAGCAGCGTAGAACTAGCGTCAGATACGCAGTATTTT. Translated, it gives CASSVELASDTQYF.

The count of this clone is one. This chain uses TRBV5-4 with TRBJ2-1; 7 nucleotides agree with TRBD2. The CDR3 consists of 15 residues. Germline CDR1 SGHNT, CDR2 YYREEE (reference sequence). The V and J ends lost 4 bases and 0 bases, in that order; junction bases with no gene match: 4. Here the CDR3 DNA reads TGTGCCAGCAGCCCGCGGGAGAGCTCCTACAATGAGCAGTTCTTC. Protein: CASSPRESSYNEQFF.

The V and J genes are TRBV9 and TRBJ2-2; no firm D call. The CDR3 sequence is 15 residues long. Trimming removed 3 bases at V and 5 bases at J, with 14 bases between. CDR1 and CDR2 from the germline V gene are SGDLS and YYNGEE. DNA of the CDR3: TGTGCCAGCAGCGCCCTCAGTTTTAGGACCGGGGAGCTGTTTTTT. It yields the protein CASSALSFRTGELFF.

This clone was seen only a few times. The chain joins TRBV6-5 to TRBJ1-6; 8 nucleotides match TRBD1. The CDR3 has 14 amino acids. Germline CDR1 MNHEY, CDR2 SVGAGI. The J segment lost 9 bases and the V segment lost 5 bases, leaving 6 bases of the junction unmatched. CDR3 residues: CASSPTGGVSPLHF. DNA for the CDR3: TGTGCCAGCAGTCCCACAGGGGGAGTTTCACCCCTCCACTTT.

The rearrangement joins TRBV7-2 to TRBJ1-3; the D gene is possibly TRBD1 (5 bases). The CDR3 has 17 residues. In germline, CDR1 is SGHTA, CDR2 FQGNSA. V shed 8 bases and J shed 0 bases, with 20 bases lying between them. The CDR3 coding sequence is TGTGCCAGCGGGGGATCCATCTCTCGGGGCTCTGGAAACACCATATATTTT. Its protein product is CASGGSISRGSGNTIYF.

The V gene is TRBV7-9, the J gene TRBJ2-2, with D unresolved. V was pared by 3 bases and J by 0 bases, with 17 bases between. The CDR3 runs to 18 residues. The germline V gene has CDR1 SEHNR and CDR2 FQNEAQ (reference sequence). The CDR3 nucleotides are TGTGCCAGCAGCTTGGGCACTTGGGCGACCTCGAACACCGGGGAGCTGTTTTTT. Translated, it gives CASSLGTWATSNTGELFF.

The J gene is TRBJ2-7, the V gene TRBV4-3; D is possibly TRBD1 (5 bases). The V and J ends lost 0 bases and 6 bases respectively, with 12 bases between them. The CDR3 is 14 amino acids. CDR1 and CDR2 from the germline V gene are LGHNA and YSLEER. The CDR3 loop is CASSQERAGIEQYF. The CDR3, as DNA: TGCGCCAGCAGCCAAGAAAGGGCAGGGATCGAGCAGTACTTC.